The rows below give T cell receptor beta chains drawn from one sample of a study of blood T cells in healthy people across ages. TCRdb reprocessed the 5' RACE reads with MiXCR, giving one entry per CDR3 protein. The repertoire includes 700,000 to 1,000,000 distinct CDR3 sequences, under 45% of them detected once, and about a fifth sits in the top ten. Specimen: blood. These receptors were collected from a man in his 60s in good health. Each CDR3 is given without its conserved first and last residue.

j_call v_call cdr3_aa
TRBJ1-4 TRBV6-1 ASSSGRVDPSANEKLF
TRBJ2-1 TRBV28 ASRTSGGAYEQF
TRBJ1-4 TRBV7-9 ASSSLPPTGSEKLF
TRBJ2-3 TRBV10-3 AIAASTDTQY
TRBJ1-2 TRBV6-2/TRBV6-3 ASSDEVNYGYT
TRBJ1-6 TRBV14 ASSPDSQVSTLH
TRBJ1-5 TRBV12-3/TRBV12-4 ASSFRGQYSNQPQH
TRBJ2-3 TRBV6-6 ASSYSSGALGDTQY
TRBJ1-5 TRBV6-5 ASSKQKGANQPQH
TRBJ2-3 TRBV28 ATGRLGSTDTQY
TRBJ2-5 TRBV19 ASSNRHLQETQY
TRBJ2-1 TRBV5-1 ASSLESVLMSSYNEQF
- TRBV20-1 SARRDWTYEQY
TRBJ1-4 TRBV4-3 ASSQATGDNEKLF
TRBJ1-2 TRBV12-3/TRBV12-4 ASSPTNYGYT
TRBJ2-4 TRBV6-5 ASSSPLKGGNIQY
TRBJ2-1 TRBV7-9 ASSPDRVGPSSYNEQF
TRBJ2-1 TRBV11-2 ASSLNPGSSYNEQF
TRBJ2-7 TRBV11-3 ASSLPLSYEQY
TRBJ2-7 TRBV3-1 ASSVSYSYEQY
TRBJ1-6 TRBV12-3/TRBV12-4 ASRQEGPLH
- TRBV2 ASTGPWGIQY
TRBJ1-2 TRBV27 ATRDRAYGYT
TRBJ2-1 TRBV10-3 AIRGFERGPDSSYNEQF
- TRBV2 ASSAPDLYEQY
TRBJ1-1 TRBV18 ASSTGSGGDTEAF
TRBJ1-4 TRBV7-9 ASSPRTDPNEKLF
TRBJ2-3 TRBV4-1 ASSGVASGGTDTQY
- TRBV11-2 ANSLPGVGSYNEQY
TRBJ2-3 TRBV6-5 ASRRDSTDTQY
TRBJ2-4 TRBV27 ASSFGGKNIQY
TRBJ2-1 TRBV7-7 ASSLVRGSSAEQF
TRBJ1-1 TRBV7-2 ASSFGVDTEAF
TRBJ2-4 TRBV6-5 AGSYGGTGEDQY
TRBJ2-7 TRBV5-1 ASRRDDSHEQY
TRBJ1-4 TRBV12-5 ASGLGADEKLF
TRBJ1-1 TRBV10-2 ASTHGNTEAF
TRBJ1-5 TRBV11-2 ASSLAAGNQPQH
TRBJ2-7 TRBV4-1 ASSQDEGSPYEQY
TRBJ2-2 TRBV25-1 ASSGLAGGQSGTGELF
TRBJ1-2 TRBV4-1 ASSRETGDNYGYT
TRBJ2-5 TRBV18 ASSQTRQDQETQY